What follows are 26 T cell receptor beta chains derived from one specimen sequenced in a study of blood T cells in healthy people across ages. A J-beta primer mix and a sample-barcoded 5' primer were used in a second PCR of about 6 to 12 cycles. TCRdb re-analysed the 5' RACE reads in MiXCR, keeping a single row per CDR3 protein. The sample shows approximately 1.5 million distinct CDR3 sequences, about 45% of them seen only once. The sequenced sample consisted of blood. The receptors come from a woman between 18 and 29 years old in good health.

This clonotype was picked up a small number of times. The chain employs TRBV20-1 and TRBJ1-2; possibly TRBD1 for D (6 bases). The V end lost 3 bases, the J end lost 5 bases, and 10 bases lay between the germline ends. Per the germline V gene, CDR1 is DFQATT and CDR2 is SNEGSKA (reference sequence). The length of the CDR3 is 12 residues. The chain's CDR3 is CSASSRGYGYTF. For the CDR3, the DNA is TGCAGTGCTAGTAGCAGGGGTTATGGCTACACCTTC.

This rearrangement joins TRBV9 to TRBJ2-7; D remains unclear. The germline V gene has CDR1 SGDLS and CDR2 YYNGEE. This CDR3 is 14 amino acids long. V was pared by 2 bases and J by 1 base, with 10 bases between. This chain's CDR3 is CASSVALSSYEQYF. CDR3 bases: TGTGCCAGCAGCGTCGCCCTATCATCCTACGAGCAGTACTTC.

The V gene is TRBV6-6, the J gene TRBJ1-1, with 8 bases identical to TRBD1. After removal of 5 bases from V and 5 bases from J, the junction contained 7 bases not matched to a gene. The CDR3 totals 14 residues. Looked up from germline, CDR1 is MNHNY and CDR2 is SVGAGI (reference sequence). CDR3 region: CASSDRGRETEAFF. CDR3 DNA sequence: TGTGCCAGCAGTGACAGGGGCAGGGAAACTGAAGCTTTCTTT.

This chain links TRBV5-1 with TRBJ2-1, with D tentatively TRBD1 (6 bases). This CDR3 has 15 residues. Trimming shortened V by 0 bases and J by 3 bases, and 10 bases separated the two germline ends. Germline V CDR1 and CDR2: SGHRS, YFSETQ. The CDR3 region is CASSLGTANYNEQFF. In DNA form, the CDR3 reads TGCGCCAGCAGCTTGGGGACAGCCAACTACAATGAGCAGTTCTTC. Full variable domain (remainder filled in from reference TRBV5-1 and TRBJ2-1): KAGVTQTPRYLIKTRGQQVTLSCSPISGHRSVSWYQQTPGQGLQFLFEYFSETQRNKGNFPGRFSGRQFSNSRSEMNVSTLELGDSALYLCASSLGTANYNEQFFGPGTRLTVL.

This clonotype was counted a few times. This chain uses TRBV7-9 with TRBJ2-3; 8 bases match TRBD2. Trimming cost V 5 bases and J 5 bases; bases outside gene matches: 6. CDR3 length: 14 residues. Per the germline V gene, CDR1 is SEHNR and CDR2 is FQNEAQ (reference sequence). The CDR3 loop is CASSPDGTRDTQYF. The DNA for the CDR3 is TGTGCCAGCAGCCCCGACGGGACTAGAGATACGCAGTATTTT.

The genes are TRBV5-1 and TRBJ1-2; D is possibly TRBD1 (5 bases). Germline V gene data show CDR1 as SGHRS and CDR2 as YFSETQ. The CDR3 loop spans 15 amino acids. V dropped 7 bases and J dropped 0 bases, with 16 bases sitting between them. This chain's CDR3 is CASAAPGQANYGYTF. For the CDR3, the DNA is TGCGCCAGCGCAGCCCCCGGACAAGCTAACTATGGCTACACCTTC.

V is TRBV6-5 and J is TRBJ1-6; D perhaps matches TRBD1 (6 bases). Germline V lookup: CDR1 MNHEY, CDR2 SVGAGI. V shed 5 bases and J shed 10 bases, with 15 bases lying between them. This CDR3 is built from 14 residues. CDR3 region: CASSVGQGYSPLHF. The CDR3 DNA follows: TGTGCCAGCAGTGTCGGGCAGGGGTACTCACCCCTCCACTTT.

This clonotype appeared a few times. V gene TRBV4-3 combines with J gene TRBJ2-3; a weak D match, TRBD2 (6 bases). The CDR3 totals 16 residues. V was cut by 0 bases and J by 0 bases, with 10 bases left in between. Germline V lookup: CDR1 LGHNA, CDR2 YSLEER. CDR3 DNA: TGCGCCAGCAGCCAAGATCGAGGGACTAGCACAGATACGCAGTATTTT. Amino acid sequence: CASSQDRGTSTDTQYF.

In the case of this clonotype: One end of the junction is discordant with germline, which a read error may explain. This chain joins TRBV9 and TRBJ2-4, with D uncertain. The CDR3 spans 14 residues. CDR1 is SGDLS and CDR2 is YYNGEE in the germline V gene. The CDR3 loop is CVSSVVAVGNIQYF. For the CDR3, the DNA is TGTGTCAGCAGCGTAGTTGCGGTCGGAAACATTCAGTACTTC.

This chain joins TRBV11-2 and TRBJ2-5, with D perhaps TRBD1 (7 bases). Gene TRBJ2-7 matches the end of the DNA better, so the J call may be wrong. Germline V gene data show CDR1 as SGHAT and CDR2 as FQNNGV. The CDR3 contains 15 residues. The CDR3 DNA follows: TGTGCCAGCAGCCTCCGCGGGACAGAACTCTACGAGCAGTACTTC. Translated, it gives CASSLRGTELYEQYF.

Here the CDR3 reads CSAQQLGINQPQHF. The CDR3 nucleotides read TGCAGTGCGCAGCAGCTGGGGATCAATCAGCCCCAGCATTTT. The rearrangement uses TRBV20-1 and TRBJ1-5, with D hard to call. In germline, CDR1 is DFQATT, CDR2 SNEGSKA (reference sequence). The V end lost 6 bases, the J end lost 3 bases, and 15 bases lay between the germline ends. The CDR3 runs 14 residues.

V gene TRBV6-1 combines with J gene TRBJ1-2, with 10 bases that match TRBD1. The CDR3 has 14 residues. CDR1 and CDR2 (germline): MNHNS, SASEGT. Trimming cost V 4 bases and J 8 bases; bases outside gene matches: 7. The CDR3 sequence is CASSARDRGFGYTF. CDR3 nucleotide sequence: TGTGCCAGCAGTGCTCGGGACAGGGGTTTCGGCTACACCTTC.

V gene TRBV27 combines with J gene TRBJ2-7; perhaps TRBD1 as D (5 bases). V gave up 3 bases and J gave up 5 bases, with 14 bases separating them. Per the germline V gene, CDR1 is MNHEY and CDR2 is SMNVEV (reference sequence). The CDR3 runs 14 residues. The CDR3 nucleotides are TGTGCCAGCAGTTTGGCCCCAGGGCGCAACGAGCAGTACTTC. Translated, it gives CASSLAPGRNEQYF.

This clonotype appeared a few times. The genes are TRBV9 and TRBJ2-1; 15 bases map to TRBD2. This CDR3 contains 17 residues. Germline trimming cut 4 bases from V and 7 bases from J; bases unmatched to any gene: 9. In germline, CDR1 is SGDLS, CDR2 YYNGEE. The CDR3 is CASSPRTSGRAFNEQFF. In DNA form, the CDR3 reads TGTGCCAGCAGCCCGAGGACTAGCGGGAGGGCCTTTAATGAGCAGTTCTTC.

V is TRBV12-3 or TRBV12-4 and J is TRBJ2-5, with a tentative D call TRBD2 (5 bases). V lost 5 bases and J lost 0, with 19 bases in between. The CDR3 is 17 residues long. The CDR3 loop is CASSQRTLRGYQETQYF. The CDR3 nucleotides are TGTGCCAGCAGTCAGCGGACCTTAAGAGGGTACCAAGAGACCCAGTACTTC.

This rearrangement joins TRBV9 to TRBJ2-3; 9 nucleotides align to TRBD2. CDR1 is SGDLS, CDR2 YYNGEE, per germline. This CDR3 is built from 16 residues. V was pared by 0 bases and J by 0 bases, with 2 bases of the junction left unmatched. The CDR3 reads CASSVDTSGSTDTQYF. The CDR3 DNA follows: TGTGCCAGCAGCGTAGACACTAGCGGGAGCACAGATACGCAGTATTTT.

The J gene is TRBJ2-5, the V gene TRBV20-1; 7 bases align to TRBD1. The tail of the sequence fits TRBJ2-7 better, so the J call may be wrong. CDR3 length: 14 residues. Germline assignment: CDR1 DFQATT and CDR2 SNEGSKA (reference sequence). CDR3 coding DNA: TGCAGTGCTAGAGATCACACAGGGGTTTTCGAGCAGTACTTC. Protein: CSARDHTGVFEQYF.

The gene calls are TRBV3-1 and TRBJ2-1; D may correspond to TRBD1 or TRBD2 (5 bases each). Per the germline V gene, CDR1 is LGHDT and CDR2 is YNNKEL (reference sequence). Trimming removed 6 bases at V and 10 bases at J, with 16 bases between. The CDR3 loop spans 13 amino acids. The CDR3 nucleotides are TGTGCCAGCAGGGGGACGCATTCCTACGAGCAGTTCTTC. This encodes CASRGTHSYEQFF.

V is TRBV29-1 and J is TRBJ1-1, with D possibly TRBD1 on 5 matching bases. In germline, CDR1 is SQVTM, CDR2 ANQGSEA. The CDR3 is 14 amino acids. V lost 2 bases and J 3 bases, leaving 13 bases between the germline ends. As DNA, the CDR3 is TGCAGCGTTGAATGGAGACAGCCTTACACTGAAGCTTTCTTT. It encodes CSVEWRQPYTEAFF.

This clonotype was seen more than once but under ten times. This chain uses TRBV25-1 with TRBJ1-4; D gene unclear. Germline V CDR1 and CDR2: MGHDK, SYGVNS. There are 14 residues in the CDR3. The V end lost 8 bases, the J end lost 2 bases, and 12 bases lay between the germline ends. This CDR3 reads CASVDPQTNEKLFF. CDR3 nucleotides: TGTGCCAGCGTAGATCCGCAGACTAATGAAAAACTGTTTTTT.

The CDR3 region is CASSSLEYINAEAFF. As DNA, the CDR3 is TGTGCCAGCAGCTCCCTAGAGTACATAAACGCTGAAGCTTTCTTT. V usage is TRBV9 and J usage is TRBJ1-1; no firm D call. The CDR3 has 15 residues. The germline CDR1 and CDR2 sequences are SGDLS and YYNGEE. V shed 4 bases and J shed 6 bases, with 19 bases lying between them.

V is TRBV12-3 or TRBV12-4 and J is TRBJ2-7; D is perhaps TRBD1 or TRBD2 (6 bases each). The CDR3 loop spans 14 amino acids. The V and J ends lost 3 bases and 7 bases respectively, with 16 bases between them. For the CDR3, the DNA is TGTGCCAGCAGTTTTCCGGGGGCCGGGAATGAGCAGTACTTC. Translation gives CASSFPGAGNEQYF.

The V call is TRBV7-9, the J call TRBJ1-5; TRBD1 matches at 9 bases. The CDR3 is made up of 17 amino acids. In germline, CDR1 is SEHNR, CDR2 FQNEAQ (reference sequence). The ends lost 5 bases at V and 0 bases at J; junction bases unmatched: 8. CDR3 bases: TGTGCCAGCAGCCGCACAGGGGGCCGTAATAGCAATCAGCCCCAGCATTTT. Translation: CASSRTGGRNSNQPQHF.

The CDR3 DNA follows: TGTGCCAGCAGCCCTTTGCGGGGCCCATCCTACAATGAGCAGTACTTC. It is translated as CASSPLRGPSYNEQYF. The rearrangement links TRBV7-6 to TRBJ2-7; D is perhaps TRBD2 (6 bases). Germline assignment: CDR1 SGHVS and CDR2 FNYEAQ. This CDR3 region has 16 residues. V lost 5 bases and J lost 7, with 24 bases in between.

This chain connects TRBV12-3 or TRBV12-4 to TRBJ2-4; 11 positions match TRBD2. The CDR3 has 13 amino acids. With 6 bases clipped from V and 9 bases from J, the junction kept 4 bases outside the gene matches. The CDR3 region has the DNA TGTGCCAGCAGAAATAGCGGGGGGGGCATTCAGTACTTC. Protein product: CASRNSGGGIQYF.

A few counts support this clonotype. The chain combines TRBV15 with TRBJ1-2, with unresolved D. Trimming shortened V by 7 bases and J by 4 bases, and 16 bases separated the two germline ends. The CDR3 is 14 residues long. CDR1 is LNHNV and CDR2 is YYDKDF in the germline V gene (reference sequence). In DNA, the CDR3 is TGTGCCACCAAAGAGGAGAGGATAATCTATGGCTACACCTTC. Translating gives CATKEERIIYGYTF.